The rows below give T cell receptor beta chains drawn from one sample of a study of beta chain features in type 1 diabetes. The data were produced by immunoSEQ multiplex PCR, yet TCRdb's version contains in-frame clones alone and is incomplete. The sample includes 120,000 or so clones, 17% of them seen just once. Sequenced: central memory CD4+ T cells from blood. Receptors originate from a man in his late teens or twenties with type 1 diabetes. Both conserved end residues are part of each CDR3. A D gene is named only where the DNA matches it firmly. Clone size is stated in some rows and not others, as once, few, many or a class when expanded.

TRBJ1-1 TRBV29-1 NA NA TGCAGCGCCTCTCCCGGATGGGCGATGAACACTGAAGCTTTCTTT CSASPGWAMNTEAFF
TRBJ2-5 TRBV2 NA once TGTGCCAGCAGTGAACAGGGTCGAGAGACCCAGTACTTC CASSEQGRETQYF
TRBJ2-1 TRBV16 NA NA TGTGCCAGCAGCCAAGACCCACCGAGACAGCAGTTCTTC CASSQDPPRQQFF
TRBJ1-2 TRBV7-2 NA NA TGTGCCAGCAGCTTCGCAGGGGAGGGCTACACCTTC CASSFAGEGYTF
TRBJ1-2 TRBV25-1 NA NA TGTGCCAGCACTCATACGGCAGGGGCCGGGGACTATGGCTACACCTTC CASTHTAGAGDYGYTF
TRBJ2-7 TRBV5-1 TRBD1 NA TGCGCCAGCAGCTCCTTGACAGGGTTCGCCTACGAGCAGTACTTC CASSSLTGFAYEQYF
TRBJ2-7 TRBV16 NA NA TGTGCCAGCAGCCAAGTGGGTCAGGGGACTAACGAGCAGTACTTC CASSQVGQGTNEQYF
TRBJ2-7 TRBV4-3 TRBD1 few TGCGCCAGCAGCCAAGATGTTGAGACAGGGCTCGACGAGCAGTACTTC CASSQDVETGLDEQYF
TRBJ2-5 TRBV19 TRBD2 NA TGTGCCAGTAGTAGGGGGACTAGCGGGCAAGAGACCCAGTACTTC CASSRGTSGQETQYF
TRBJ2-5 TRBV23-1 TRBD1 few TGCGCCAGCAGTCAACCGGGACAGCGACGGGGCCAAGAGACCCAGTACTTC CASSQPGQRRGQETQYF
TRBJ2-7 TRBV7-6 TRBD1 NA TGTGCCAGCAGCGAAACTCAGGGGGCTCTTTACGAGCAGTACTTC CASSETQGALYEQYF
TRBJ2-7 TRBV7-2 NA NA TGTGCCAGCAGTTTCCAGGTCGGGCTCTCCTACGAGCAGTACTTC CASSFQVGLSYEQYF
TRBJ2-2 TRBV2 NA NA TGTGCCAGCAGAGACCCGGCCTTGAACACCGGGGAGCTGTTTTTT CASRDPALNTGELFF
TRBJ1-1 TRBV10-1 TRBD1 NA TGCGCCAGCAGTGAGTTCGGACAGGGGAACACTGAAGCTTTCTTT CASSEFGQGNTEAFF
TRBJ2-2 TRBV2 NA NA TGTGCCAGTGACAGAGACGCGAACACCGGGGAGCTGTTTTTT CASDRDANTGELFF
TRBJ2-1 TRBV6-6 NA many TGTGCCAGCGCCTCTCCCACCAATGAGCAGTTCTTC CASASPTNEQFF
TRBJ2-7 TRBV7-9 TRBD2 many TGTGCCAGCAGCTTAGGGTGGACTAGCAGGATCGAGCAGTACTTC CASSLGWTSRIEQYF
TRBJ2-3 TRBV7-3 NA few TGTGCCAGCAGCCTATCGGGGGGCACAGATACGCAGTATTTT CASSLSGGTDTQYF
TRBJ2-4 TRBV7-9 NA NA TGTGCCAGCAGCCCTAGACATGGGGGAAACATTCAGTACTTC CASSPRHGGNIQYF
TRBJ2-3 TRBV6-5 NA few TGTGCCAGCAGTCCCAGGACAGCTAGCACAGATACGCAGTATTTT CASSPRTASTDTQYF
TRBJ1-1 TRBV18 NA few TGTGCCAGCTCACCATTCGGGGAAGTCGACACTGAAGCTTTCTTT CASSPFGEVDTEAFF
TRBJ2-7 TRBV30 NA few TGTGCCTGGAGTGGGAGGAGGGAGCAGTACTTC CAWSGRREQYF
TRBJ1-4 TRBV7-3 TRBD1 NA TGTGCCAGCAGCTCTACAGGGGGCACTAATGAAAAACTGTTTTTT CASSSTGGTNEKLFF
TRBJ2-4 TRBV6-5 NA NA TGTGCCAGTACTGATGGATGGGACATTCAGTACTTC CASTDGWDIQYF
TRBJ1-3 TRBV9 NA NA TGTGCCAGCAGCATACAGTCTTACTCTGGAAACACCATATATTTT CASSIQSYSGNTIYF